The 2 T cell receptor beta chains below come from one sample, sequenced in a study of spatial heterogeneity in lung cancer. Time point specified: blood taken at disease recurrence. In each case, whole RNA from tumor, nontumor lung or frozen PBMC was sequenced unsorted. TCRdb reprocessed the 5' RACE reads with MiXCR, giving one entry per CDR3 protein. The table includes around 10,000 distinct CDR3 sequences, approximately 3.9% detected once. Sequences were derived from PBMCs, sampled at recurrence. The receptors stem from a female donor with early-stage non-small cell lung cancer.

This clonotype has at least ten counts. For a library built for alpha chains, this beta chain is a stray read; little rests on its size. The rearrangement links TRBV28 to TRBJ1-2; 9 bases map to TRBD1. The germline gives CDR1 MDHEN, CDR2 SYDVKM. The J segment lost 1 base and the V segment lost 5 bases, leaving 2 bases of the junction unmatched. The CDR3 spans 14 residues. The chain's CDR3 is CASSLTGGNYGYTF. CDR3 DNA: TGTGCCAGCAGTCTGACAGGGGGTAACTATGGCTACACCTTC.

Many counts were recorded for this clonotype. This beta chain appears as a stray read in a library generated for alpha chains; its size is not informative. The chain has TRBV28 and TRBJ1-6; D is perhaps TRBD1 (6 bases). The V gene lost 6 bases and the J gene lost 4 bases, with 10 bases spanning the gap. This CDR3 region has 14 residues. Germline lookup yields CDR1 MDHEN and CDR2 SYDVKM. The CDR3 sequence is CASRQGLYNSPLHF. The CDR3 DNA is TGTGCCAGCAGACAGGGTCTTTATAATTCACCCCTCCACTTT.